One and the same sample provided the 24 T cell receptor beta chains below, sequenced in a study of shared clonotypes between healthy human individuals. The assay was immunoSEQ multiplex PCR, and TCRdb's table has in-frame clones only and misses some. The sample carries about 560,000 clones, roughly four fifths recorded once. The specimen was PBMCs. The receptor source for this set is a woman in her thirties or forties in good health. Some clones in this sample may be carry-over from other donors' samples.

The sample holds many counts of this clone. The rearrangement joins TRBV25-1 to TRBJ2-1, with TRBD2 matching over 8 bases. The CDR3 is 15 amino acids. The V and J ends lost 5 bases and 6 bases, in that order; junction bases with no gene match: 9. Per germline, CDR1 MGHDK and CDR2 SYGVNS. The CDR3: CASSYRREVPNEQFF. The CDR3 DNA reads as TGTGCCAGCAGTTACAGGCGGGAGGTTCCCAATGAGCAGTTCTTC.

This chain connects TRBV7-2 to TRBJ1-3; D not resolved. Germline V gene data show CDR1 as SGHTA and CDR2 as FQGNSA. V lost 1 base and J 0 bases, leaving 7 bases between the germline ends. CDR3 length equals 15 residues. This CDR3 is CASSLGANSGNTIYF. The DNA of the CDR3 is TGTGCCAGCAGCTTAGGGGCGAACTCTGGAAACACCATATATTTT.

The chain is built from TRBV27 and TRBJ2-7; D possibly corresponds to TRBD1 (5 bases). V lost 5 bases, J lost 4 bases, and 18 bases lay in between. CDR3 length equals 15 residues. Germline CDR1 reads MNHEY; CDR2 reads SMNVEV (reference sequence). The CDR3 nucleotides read TGTGCCAGCAGTAACAGACGACAGCTCTTATACGAGCAGTACTTC. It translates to CASSNRRQLLYEQYF.

The CDR3 nucleotides read TGTGCCAGCAGCTTGAACTCCTACGAGCAGTACTTC. Its protein product is CASSLNSYEQYF. This chain connects TRBV5-6 to TRBJ2-7; the D is unclear. The CDR3 is 12 amino acids. Germline CDR1 is SGHDT and CDR2 is YYEEEE. Trimming cost V 1 base and J 0 bases, with 2 bases left between them.

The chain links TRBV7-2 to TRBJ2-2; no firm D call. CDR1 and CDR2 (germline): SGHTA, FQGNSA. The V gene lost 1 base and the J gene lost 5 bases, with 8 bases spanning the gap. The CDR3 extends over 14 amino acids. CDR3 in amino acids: CASSLGRRTGELFF. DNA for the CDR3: TGTGCCAGCAGCTTAGGTAGACGGACCGGGGAGCTGTTTTTT. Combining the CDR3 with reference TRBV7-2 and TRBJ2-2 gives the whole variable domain GAGVSQSPSNKVTEKGKDVELRCDPISGHTALYWYRQSLGQGLEFLIYFQGNSAPDKSGLPSDRFSAERTGGSVSTLTIQRTQQEDSAVYLCASSLGRRTGELFFGEGSRLTVL.

CDR3 sequence reads: CASSVENRPRSGNTIYF. The CDR3 nucleotides read TGTGCCAGCAGCGTTGAAAACAGGCCTCGCTCTGGAAACACCATATATTTT. V and J are TRBV9 and TRBJ1-3, with D perhaps TRBD1 (5 bases). The germline gives CDR1 SGDLS, CDR2 YYNGEE. V lost 2 bases, J lost 0 bases, and 15 bases lay in between. The CDR3 is 17 residues long.

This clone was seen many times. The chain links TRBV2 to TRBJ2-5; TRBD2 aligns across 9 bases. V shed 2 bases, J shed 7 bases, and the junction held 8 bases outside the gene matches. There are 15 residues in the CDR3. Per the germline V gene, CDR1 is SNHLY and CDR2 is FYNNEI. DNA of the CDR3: TGTGCCAGCAGTGAACTGACTAGCGGTAGCGGGACCCAGTACTTC. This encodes CASSELTSGSGTQYF.

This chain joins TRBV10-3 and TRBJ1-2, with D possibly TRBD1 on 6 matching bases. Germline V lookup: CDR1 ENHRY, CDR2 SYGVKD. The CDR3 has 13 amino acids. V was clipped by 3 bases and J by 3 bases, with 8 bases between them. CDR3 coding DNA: TGTGCCATCAGTGACAGGGGCCACTATGGCTACACCTTC. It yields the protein CAISDRGHYGYTF.

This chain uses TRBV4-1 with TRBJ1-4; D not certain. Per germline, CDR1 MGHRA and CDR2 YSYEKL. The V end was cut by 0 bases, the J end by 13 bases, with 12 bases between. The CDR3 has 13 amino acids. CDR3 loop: CASSQDISLTLFF. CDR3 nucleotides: TGCGCCAGCAGCCAAGATATCTCGTTGACACTGTTTTTT.

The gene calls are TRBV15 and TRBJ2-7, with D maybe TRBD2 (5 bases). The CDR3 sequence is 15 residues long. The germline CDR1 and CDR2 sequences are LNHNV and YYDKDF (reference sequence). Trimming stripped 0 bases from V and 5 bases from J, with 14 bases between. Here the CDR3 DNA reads TGTGCCACCAGCAGAGATGGGCTAGCTACCCACGAGCAGTACTTC. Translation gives CATSRDGLATHEQYF. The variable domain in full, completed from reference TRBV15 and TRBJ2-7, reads DAMVIQNPRYQVTQFGKPVTLSCSQTLNHNVMYWYQQKSSQAPKLLFHYYDKDFNNEADTPDNFQSRRPNTSFCFLDIRSPGLGDTAMYLCATSRDGLATHEQYFGPGTRLTVT.

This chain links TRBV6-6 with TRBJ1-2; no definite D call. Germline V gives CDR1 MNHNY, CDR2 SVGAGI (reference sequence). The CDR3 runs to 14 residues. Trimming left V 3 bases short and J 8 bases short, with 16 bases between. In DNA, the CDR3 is TGTGCCAGCAGTTATTCTGCTCGAGTCGGGGGCTACACCTTC. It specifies CASSYSARVGGYTF.

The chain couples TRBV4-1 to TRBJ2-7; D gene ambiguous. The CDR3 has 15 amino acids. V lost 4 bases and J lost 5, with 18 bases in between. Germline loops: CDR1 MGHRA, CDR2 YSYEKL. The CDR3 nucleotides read TGCGCCAGCAGCCTAGAGCCGACACAACATAACGAGCAGTACTTC. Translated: CASSLEPTQHNEQYF.

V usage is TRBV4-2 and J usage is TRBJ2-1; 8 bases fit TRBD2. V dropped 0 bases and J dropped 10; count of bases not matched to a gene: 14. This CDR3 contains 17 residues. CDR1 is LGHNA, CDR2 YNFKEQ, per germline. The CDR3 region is CASSQDVRSGSEGEQFF. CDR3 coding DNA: TGTGCCAGCAGCCAAGACGTACGGAGCGGGAGTGAAGGAGAGCAGTTCTTC.

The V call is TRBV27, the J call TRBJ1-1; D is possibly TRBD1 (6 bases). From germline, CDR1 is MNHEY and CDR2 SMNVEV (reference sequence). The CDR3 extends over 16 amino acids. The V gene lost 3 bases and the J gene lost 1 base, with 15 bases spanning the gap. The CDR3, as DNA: TGTGCCAGCAGTTTGGACAGCCCTAGGGAGAACACTGAAGCTTTCTTT. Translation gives CASSLDSPRENTEAFF.

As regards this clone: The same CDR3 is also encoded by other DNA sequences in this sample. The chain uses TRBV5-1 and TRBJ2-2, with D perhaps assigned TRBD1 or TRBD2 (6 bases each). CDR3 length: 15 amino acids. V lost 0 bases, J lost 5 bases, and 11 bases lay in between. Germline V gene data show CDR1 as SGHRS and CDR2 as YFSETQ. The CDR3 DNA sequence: TGCGCCAGCAGCTTGGAGGGGGGCAGGACCGGGGAGCTGTTTTTT. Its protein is CASSLEGGRTGELFF. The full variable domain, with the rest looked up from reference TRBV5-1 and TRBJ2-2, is KAGVTQTPRYLIKTRGQQVTLSCSPISGHRSVSWYQQTPGQGLQFLFEYFSETQRNKGNFPGRFSGRQFSNSRSEMNVSTLELGDSALYLCASSLEGGRTGELFFGEGSRLTVL.

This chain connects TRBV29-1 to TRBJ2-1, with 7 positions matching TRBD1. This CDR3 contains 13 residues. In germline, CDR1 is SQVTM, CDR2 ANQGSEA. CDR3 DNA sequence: TGCTGCTTGAGGGACAGCCTCTACAATGAGCAGTTCTTC. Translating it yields CCLRDSLYNEQFF.

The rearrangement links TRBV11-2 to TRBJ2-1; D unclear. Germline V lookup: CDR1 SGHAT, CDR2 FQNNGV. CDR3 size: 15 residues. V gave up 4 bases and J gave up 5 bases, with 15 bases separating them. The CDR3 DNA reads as TGTGCCAGCAGCTCCAACCCTATCTATGACAATGAGCAGTTCTTC. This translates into CASSSNPIYDNEQFF.

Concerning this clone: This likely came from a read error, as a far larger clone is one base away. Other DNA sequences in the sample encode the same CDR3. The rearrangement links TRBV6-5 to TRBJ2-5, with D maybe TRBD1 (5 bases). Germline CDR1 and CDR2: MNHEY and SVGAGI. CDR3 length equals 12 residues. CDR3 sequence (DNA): TGCGCCAGCAGTCCAGGGCAAGAGACCCAGTACTTC. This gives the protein CASSPGQETQYF.

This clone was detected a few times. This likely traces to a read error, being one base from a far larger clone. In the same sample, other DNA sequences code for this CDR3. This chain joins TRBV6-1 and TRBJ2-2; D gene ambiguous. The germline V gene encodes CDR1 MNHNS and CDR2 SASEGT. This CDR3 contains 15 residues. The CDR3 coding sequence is TGCGCCAGCAGTGAAGAAGAAGGAAACACCGGGGAGCTGTTTTTT. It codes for CASSEEEGNTGELFF.

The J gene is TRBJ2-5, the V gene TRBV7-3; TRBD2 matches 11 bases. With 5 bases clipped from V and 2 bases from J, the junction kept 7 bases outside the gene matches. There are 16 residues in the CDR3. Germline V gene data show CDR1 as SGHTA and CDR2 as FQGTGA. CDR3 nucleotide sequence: TGTGCCAGCAGCCCGACTAGCGGGGATCAGCAAGAGACCCAGTACTTC. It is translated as CASSPTSGDQQETQYF.

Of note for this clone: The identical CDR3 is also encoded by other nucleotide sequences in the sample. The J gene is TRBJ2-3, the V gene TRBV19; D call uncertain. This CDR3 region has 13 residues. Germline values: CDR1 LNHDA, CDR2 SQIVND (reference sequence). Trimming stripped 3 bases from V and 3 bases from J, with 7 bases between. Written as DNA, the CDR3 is TGTGCCAGTAGTATCGCGAGAACAGATACGCAGTATTTT. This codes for CASSIARTDTQYF.

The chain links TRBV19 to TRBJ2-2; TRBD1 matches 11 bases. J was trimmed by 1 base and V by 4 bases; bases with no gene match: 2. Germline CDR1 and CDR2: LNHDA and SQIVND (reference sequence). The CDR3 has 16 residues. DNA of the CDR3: TGTGCCAGTAGTACTGGGACAGGGGGGAACACCGGGGAGCTGTTTTTT. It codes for CASSTGTGGNTGELFF.

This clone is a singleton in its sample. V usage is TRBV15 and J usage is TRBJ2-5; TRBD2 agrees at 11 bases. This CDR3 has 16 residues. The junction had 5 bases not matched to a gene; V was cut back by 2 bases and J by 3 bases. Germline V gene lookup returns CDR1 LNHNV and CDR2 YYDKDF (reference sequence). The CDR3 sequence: CATSRPIAGGKETQYF. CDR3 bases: TGTGCCACCAGCAGACCCATAGCGGGAGGGAAAGAGACCCAGTACTTC.

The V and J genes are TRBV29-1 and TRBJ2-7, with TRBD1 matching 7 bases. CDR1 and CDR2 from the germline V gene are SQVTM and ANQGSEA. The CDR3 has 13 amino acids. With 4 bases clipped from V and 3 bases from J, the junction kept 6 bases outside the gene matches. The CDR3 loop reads CSVGGRGFYEQYF. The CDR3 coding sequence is TGCAGCGTTGGGGGCAGGGGGTTCTACGAGCAGTACTTC.